This TCR beta chain is drawn from a study of T cells after yellow fever vaccination. Whole-study results and caveats: Post-booster repertoires contained most primary-vaccination clones again (roughly 95% CD4, approximately 86% CD8).

The CDR3 has 14 amino acids. V was trimmed by 4 bases and J by 0 bases, leaving 10 bases between them. Germline V lookup: CDR1 DFQATT, CDR2 SNEGSKA (reference sequence). TCRdb re-called the 5' RACE reads with MiXCR, one entry per CDR3 protein. This table holds some 420,000 distinct CDR3 sequences, around a sixth found once. This clonotype showed up many times. Its antigen is not known. Sequenced here: PBMCs, sampled before the yellow fever booster vaccination. The V and J genes are TRBV20-1 and TRBJ2-1, with a weak D call TRBD2 (5 bases). The sequence derives from a man aged 18 to 29 who received the YFV17D yellow fever vaccine. The CDR3: CSAIGESSYNEQFF. In nucleotides, the CDR3 is TGCAGTGCTATCGGGGAGAGCTCCTACAATGAGCAGTTCTTC.